This TCR beta chain was profiled in a study of Ad26.COV2.S vaccination and SARS-CoV-2 variants. Turning to the study itself: Dosing was one shot or two shots 56 days apart.

Findings and caveats of the study: Responses of T cells in total may have been underestimated by the TCR breadth and depth analyses. Responses of spike-specific T cells (both CD8+ and CD4+) reportedly showed substantial breadth after vaccination.

Treatment noted: some 20 received Ad26.COV2.S at low or high dose, single or two shots; roughly five received placebo; per-sample allocation not given. Day 63 after the first vaccine or placebo injection was the time point for sampling. An adult of 18-55 years in Boston served as donor. The data were produced by immunoSEQ multiplex PCR, yet TCRdb's version contains in-frame clones alone and is incomplete. Of 350,000 to 500,000 clones in the sample, around nine tenths were seen once. On this clone: The antigen is undetermined.

The germline V gene has CDR1 MNHEY and CDR2 SVGAGI. The CDR3 is made up of 15 amino acids. J lost 5 bases, V lost 0 bases, and 4 bases had no gene match. The material sequenced was peripheral blood, taken in a trial of Ad26.COV2.S vaccine versus placebo. V usage is TRBV6-5 and J usage is TRBJ2-5; TRBD1 aligns across 9 bases. The sequence was obtained from a person between 18 and 59 years old who received the Ad26.COV2.S COVID-19 vaccine or a placebo. CDR3 bases: TGTGCCAGCAGTTACTCAGACAGGGGGATTGAGACCCAGTACTTC. This encodes CASSYSDRGIETQYF.